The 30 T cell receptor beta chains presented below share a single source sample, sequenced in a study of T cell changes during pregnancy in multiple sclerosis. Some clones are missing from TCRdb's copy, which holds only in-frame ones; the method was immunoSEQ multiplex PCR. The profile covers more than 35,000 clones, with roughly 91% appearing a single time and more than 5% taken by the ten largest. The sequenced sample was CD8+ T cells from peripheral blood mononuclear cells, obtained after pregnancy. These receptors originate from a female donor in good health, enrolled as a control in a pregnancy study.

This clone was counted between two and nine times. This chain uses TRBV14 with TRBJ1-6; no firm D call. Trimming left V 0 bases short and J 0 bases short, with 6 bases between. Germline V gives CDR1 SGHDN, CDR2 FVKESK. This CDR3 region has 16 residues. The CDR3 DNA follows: TGTGCCAGCAGCCAAGATGGGAGCTCCTATAATTCACCCCTCCACTTT. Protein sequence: CASSQDGSSYNSPLHF.

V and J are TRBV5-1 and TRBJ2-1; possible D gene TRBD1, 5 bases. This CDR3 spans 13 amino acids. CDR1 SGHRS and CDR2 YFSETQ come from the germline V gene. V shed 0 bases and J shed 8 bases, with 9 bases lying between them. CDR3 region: CASSLAGIDEQFF. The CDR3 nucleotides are TGCGCCAGCAGCTTGGCAGGGATCGATGAGCAGTTCTTC.

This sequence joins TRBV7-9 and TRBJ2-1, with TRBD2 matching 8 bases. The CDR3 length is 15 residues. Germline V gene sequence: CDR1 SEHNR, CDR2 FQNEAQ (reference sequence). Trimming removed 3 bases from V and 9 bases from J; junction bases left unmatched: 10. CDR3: CASSFVAGRPPEQFF. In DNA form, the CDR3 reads TGTGCCAGCAGCTTCGTAGCGGGGAGGCCCCCTGAGCAGTTCTTC. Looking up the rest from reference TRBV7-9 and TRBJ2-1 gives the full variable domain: DTGVSQNPRHKITKRGQNVTFRCDPISEHNRLYWYRQTLGQGPEFLTYFQNEAQLEKSRLLSDRFSAERPKGSFSTLEIQRTEQGDSAMYLCASSFVAGRPPEQFFGPGTRLTVL.

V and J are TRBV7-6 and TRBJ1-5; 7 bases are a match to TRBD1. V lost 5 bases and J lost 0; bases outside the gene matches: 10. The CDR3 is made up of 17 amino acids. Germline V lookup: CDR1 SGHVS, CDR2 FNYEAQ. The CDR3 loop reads CASSPRQGPYSNQPQHF. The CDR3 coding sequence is TGTGCCAGCAGCCCCCGACAGGGCCCTTATAGCAATCAGCCCCAGCATTTT. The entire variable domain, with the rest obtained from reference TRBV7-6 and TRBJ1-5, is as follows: GAGVSQSPRYKVTKRGQDVALRCDPISGHVSLYWYRQALGQGPEFLTYFNYEAQQDKSGLPNDRFSAERPEGSISTLTIQRTEQRDSAMYRCASSPRQGPYSNQPQHFGDGTRLSIL.

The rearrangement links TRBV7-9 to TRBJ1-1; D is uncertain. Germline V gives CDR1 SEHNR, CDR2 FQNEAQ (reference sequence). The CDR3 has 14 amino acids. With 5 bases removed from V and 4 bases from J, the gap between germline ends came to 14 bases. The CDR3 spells CASSNGQAGTEAFF. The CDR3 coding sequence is TGTGCCAGCAGCAACGGCCAGGCGGGCACTGAAGCTTTCTTT.

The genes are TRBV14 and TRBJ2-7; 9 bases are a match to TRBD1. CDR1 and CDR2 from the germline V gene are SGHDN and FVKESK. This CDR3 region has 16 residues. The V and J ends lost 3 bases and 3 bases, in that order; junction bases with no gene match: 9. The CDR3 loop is CASSQSVRDRDYEQYF. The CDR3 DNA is TGTGCCAGCAGCCAGAGTGTCCGGGACAGGGACTACGAGCAGTACTTC.

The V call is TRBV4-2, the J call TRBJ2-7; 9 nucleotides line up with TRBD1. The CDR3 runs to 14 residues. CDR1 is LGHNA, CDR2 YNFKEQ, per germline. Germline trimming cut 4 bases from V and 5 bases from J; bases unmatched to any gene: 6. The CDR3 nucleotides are TGTGCCAGCAGCCCGGGACAGGGAGGAAACGAGCAGTACTTC. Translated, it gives CASSPGQGGNEQYF.

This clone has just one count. The CDR3 DNA sequence: TGTGCCAGCTGGATGGCGGTAGCCAAAAACATTCAGTACTTC. It codes for CASWMAVAKNIQYF. The chain has TRBV27 and TRBJ2-4; D remains ambiguous. CDR1 is MNHEY, CDR2 SMNVEV, per germline (reference sequence). V was clipped by 8 bases and J by 0 bases, with 11 bases between them. The CDR3 is 14 amino acids.

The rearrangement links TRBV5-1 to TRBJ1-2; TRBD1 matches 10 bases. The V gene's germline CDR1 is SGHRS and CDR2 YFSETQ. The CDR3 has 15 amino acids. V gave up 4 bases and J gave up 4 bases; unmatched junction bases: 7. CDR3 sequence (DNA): TGCGCCAGCAGCCCTAGGGACAGGGGAAGCTATGGCTACACCTTC. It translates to CASSPRDRGSYGYTF.

CDR3 DNA: TGTGCCAGCAGCTTAGACCCCGGGAAGCAGTTCTTC. This translates into CASSLDPGKQFF. The rearrangement joins TRBV7-9 to TRBJ2-1, with D perhaps matching TRBD2 (5 bases). CDR3 size: 12 residues. Germline lookup yields CDR1 SEHNR and CDR2 FQNEAQ (reference sequence). Trimming stripped 1 base from V and 11 bases from J, with 9 bases between.

Here the CDR3 DNA reads TGTGCCAGCAGCCAAGATCTGGGCAGGGTGCGGAACACTGAAGCTTTCTTT. This codes for CASSQDLGRVRNTEAFF. This sequence joins TRBV14 and TRBJ1-1; tentatively, D is TRBD1 (5 bases). The CDR3 loop spans 17 amino acids. CDR1 and CDR2 (germline): SGHDN, FVKESK. Trimming cost V 0 bases and J 1 base, with 15 bases left between them.

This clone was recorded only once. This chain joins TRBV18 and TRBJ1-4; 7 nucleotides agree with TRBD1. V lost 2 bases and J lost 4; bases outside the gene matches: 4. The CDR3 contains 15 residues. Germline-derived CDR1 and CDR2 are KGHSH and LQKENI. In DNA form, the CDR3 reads TGTGCCAGCTCACCATGGGGGACAGATAATGAAAAACTGTTTTTT. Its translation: CASSPWGTDNEKLFF.

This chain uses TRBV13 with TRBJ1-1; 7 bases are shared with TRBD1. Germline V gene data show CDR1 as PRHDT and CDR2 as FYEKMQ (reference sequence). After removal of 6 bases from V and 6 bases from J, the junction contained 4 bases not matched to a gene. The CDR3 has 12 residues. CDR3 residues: CASRPTGAEAFF. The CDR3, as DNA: TGTGCCAGCAGACCAACAGGGGCTGAAGCTTTCTTT. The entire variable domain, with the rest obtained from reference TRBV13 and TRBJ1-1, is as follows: AAGVIQSPRHLIKEKRETATLKCYPIPRHDTVYWYQQGPGQDPQFLISFYEKMQSDKGSIPDRFSAQQFSDYHSELNMSSLELGDSALYFCASRPTGAEAFFGQGTRLTVV.

This chain's CDR3 is CASSQVVTRDTPAPDTQYF. The CDR3, as DNA: TGCGCCAGCAGCCAAGTGGTCACCCGGGACACTCCAGCACCAGATACGCAGTATTTT. This chain links TRBV4-1 with TRBJ2-3; possibly TRBD1 for D (6 bases). Trimming left V 1 base short and J 4 bases short, with 24 bases between. The V gene's germline CDR1 is MGHRA and CDR2 YSYEKL. This CDR3 has 19 residues.

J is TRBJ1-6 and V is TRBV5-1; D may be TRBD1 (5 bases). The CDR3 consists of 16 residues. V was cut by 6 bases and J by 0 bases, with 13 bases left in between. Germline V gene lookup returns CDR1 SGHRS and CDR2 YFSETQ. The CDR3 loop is CASTLRGGSYNSPLHF. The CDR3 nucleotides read TGCGCCAGCACGCTCCGGGGGGGCTCCTATAATTCACCCCTCCACTTT.

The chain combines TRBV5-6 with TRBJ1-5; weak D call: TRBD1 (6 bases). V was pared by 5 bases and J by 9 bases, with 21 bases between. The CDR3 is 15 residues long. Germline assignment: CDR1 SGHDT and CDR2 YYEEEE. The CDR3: CASSEGGQGAGPQHF. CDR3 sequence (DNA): TGTGCCAGCAGTGAGGGGGGGCAGGGCGCGGGGCCCCAGCATTTT.

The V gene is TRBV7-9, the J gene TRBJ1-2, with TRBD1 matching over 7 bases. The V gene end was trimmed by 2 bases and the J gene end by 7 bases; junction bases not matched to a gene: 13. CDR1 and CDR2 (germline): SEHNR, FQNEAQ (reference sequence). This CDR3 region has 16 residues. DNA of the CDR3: TGTGCCAGCAGCTTATCCCTCGAGGGGGCGCACAGTGGCTACACCTTC. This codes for CASSLSLEGAHSGYTF.

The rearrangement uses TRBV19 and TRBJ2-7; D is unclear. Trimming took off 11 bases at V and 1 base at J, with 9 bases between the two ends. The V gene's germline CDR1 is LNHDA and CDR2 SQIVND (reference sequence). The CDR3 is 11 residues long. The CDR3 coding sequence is TGTGCCTCCCTAGGTTCCTACGAGCAGTACTTC. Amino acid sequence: CASLGSYEQYF.

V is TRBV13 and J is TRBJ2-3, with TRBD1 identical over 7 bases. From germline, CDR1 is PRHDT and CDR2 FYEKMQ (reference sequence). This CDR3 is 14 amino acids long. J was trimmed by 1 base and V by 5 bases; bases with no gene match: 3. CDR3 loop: CASSLTGRTDTQYF. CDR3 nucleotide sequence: TGTGCCAGCAGCCTGACAGGGCGCACAGATACGCAGTATTTT.

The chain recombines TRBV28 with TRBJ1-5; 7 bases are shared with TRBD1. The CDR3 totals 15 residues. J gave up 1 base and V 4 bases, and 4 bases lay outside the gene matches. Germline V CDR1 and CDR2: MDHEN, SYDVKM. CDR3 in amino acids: CASSSRGTSNQPQHF. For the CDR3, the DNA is TGTGCCAGCAGTTCCAGGGGGACGAGCAATCAGCCCCAGCATTTT.

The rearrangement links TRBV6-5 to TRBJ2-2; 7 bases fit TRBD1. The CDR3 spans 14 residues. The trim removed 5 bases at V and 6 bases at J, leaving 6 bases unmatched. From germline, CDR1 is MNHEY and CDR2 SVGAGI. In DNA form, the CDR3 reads TGTGCCAGCAGTACTAGACAGGGCCCCGGGGAGCTGTTTTTT. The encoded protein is CASSTRQGPGELFF.

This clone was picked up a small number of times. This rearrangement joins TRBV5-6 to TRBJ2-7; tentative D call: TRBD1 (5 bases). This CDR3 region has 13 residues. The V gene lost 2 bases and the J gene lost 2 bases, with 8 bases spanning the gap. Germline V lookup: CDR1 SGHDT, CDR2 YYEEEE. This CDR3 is CASSLRGPYEQYF. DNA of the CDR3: TGTGCCAGCAGCTTAAGGGGCCCCTACGAGCAGTACTTC.

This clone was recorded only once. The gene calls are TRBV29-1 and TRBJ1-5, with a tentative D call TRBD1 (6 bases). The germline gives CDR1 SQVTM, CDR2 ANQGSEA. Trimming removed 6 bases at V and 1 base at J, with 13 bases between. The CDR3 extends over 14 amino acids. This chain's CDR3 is CSVAGDGSNQPQHF. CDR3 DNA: TGCAGCGTAGCAGGGGATGGGAGCAATCAGCCCCAGCATTTT.

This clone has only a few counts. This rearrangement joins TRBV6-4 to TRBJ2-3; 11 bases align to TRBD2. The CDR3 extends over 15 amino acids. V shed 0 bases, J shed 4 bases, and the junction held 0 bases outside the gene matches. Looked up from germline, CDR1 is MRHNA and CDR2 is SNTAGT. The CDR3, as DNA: TGTGCCAGCAGTGACTCTAGCGGGGGGGCAGATACGCAGTATTTT. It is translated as CASSDSSGGADTQYF.

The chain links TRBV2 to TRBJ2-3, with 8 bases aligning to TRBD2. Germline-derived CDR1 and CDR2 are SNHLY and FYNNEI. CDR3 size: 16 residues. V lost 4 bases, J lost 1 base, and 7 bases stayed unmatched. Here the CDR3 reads CASSGTGGQGTDTQYF. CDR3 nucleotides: TGTGCCAGCAGTGGTACGGGGGGGCAAGGCACAGATACGCAGTATTTT.

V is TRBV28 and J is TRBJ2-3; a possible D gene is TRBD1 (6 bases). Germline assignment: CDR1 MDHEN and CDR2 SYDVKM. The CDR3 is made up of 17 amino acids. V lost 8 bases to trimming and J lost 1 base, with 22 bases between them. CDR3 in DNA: TGTGCCAGCCTGGGGGCACCCCTCCATGGGGGCACAGATACGCAGTATTTT. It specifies CASLGAPLHGGTDTQYF.

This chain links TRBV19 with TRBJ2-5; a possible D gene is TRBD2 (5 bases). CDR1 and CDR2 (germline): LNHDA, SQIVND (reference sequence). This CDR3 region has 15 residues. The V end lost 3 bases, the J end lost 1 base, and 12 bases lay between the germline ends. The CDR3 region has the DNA TGTGCCAGTAGTATCTTACCCGGGATCCAAGAGACCCAGTACTTC. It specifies CASSILPGIQETQYF.

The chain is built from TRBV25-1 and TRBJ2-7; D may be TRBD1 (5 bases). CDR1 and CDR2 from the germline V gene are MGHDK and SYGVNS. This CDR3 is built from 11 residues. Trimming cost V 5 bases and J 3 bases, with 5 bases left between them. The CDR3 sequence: CASSQGYEQYF. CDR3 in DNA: TGTGCCAGCAGTCAGGGCTACGAGCAGTACTTC.

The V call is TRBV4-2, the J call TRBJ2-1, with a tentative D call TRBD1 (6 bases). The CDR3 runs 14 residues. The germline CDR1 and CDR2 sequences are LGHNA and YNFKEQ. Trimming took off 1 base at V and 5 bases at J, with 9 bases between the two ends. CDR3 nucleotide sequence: TGTGCCAGCAGCCAAGTGGGACAAAACAATGAGCAGTTCTTC. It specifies CASSQVGQNNEQFF.

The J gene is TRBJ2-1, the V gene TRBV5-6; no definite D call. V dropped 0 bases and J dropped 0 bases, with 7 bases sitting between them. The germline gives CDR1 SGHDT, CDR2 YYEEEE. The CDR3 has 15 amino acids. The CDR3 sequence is CASSLGALSYNEQFF. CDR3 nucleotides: TGTGCCAGCAGCTTGGGGGCACTCTCCTACAATGAGCAGTTCTTC.